This T cell receptor beta chain was profiled in a study of lymphopenia after photon versus proton radiotherapy. Produced via immunoSEQ multiplex PCR; TCRdb's table is partial and in-frame only. The data hold over 40,000 clones, with approximately 92% observed a single time. Study-wide results and limits: Better survival with proton therapy was suggested as possible, not demonstrated. After lymphocyte nadir, photon-treated repertoires showed oligoclonal expansion, especially CD8+ Temra. A bigger post-nadir fall in TCR diversity correlated inversely with survival time in deceased patients.

Notes on this clone: Its antigen is as yet unknown.

Germline V gene sequence: CDR1 MNHEY, CDR2 SMNVEV (reference sequence). This CDR3 has 13 residues. V dropped 5 bases and J dropped 7 bases, with 9 bases sitting between them. The receptor was derived from a woman aged 35 to 49 with cholangiocarcinoma. V and J are TRBV27 and TRBJ1-6; a weak D match, TRBD1 (5 bases). The sequencing used peripheral blood, collected from a patient treated with photon-based radiotherapy. In nucleotides, the CDR3 is TGTGCCAGCAGTGAATGGGGGAATTCACCCCTCCACTTT. It codes for CASSEWGNSPLHF.